These 10 T cell receptor beta chains were sequenced from one sample in a study of cytomegalovirus exposure and HLA in healthy donors. Measured with immunoSEQ multiplex PCR; TCRdb has only the in-frame clones, and not every one. The sample has around 240,000 clones, almost 90% seen once; the top ten hold 0.35% to 0.45%. Sequencing was carried out using PBMCs. The receptors derive from a woman aged 18-35 years in good health and CMV-seronegative.

This chain joins TRBV28 and TRBJ2-3, with 7 bases aligning to TRBD1. The germline V gene encodes CDR1 MDHEN and CDR2 SYDVKM. V shed 6 bases and J 3 bases; nucleotides not matched to a gene: 12. This CDR3 is 16 amino acids long. CDR3 sequence (DNA): TGTGCCAGCAGCCGTACAGGGGTAGGTAGGACAGATACGCAGTATTTT. This translates into CASSRTGVGRTDTQYF. The complete variable domain, with remaining parts taken from reference TRBV28 and TRBJ2-3, reads DVKVTQSSRYLVKRTGEKVFLECVQDMDHENMFWYRQDPGLGLRLIYFSYDVKMKEKGDIPEGYSVSREKKERFSLILESASTNQTSMYLCASSRTGVGRTDTQYFGPGTRLTVL.

The gene calls are TRBV28 and TRBJ2-2, with D maybe TRBD2 (5 bases). The CDR3 extends over 16 amino acids. V gave up 5 bases and J gave up 2 bases, with 15 bases separating them. From germline, CDR1 is MDHEN and CDR2 SYDVKM. The CDR3 protein is CASSQAGALNTGELFF. In DNA, the CDR3 is TGTGCCAGCAGTCAGGCGGGTGCCCTTAACACCGGGGAGCTGTTTTTT.

The chain carries TRBV5-4 and TRBJ2-7; TRBD2 matches at 8 bases. Germline loops: CDR1 SGHNT, CDR2 YYREEE (reference sequence). The CDR3 loop spans 15 amino acids. Trimming cost V 2 bases and J 7 bases; bases outside gene matches: 11. The CDR3 region has the DNA TGTGCCAGCAGCTTTCGCGGGGGGTTCCCGGGGGAGCAGTACTTC. It codes for CASSFRGGFPGEQYF.

The chain links TRBV5-1 to TRBJ2-4; no clear D. The V end was cut by 5 bases, the J end by 2 bases, with 8 bases between. This CDR3 region has 13 residues. Germline CDR1 is SGHRS and CDR2 is YFSETQ. The CDR3 nucleotides read TGCGCCAGCAGTTGGGCACCCAAAAACATTCAGTACTTC. Amino acid sequence: CASSWAPKNIQYF.

This clone was observed a single time. The J gene is TRBJ2-5, the V gene TRBV6-4; tentatively, D is TRBD1 (5 bases). This CDR3 has 13 amino acids. Deletions cut 0 bases from V and 6 bases from J, with 8 bases between. From germline, CDR1 is MRHNA and CDR2 SNTAGT. The DNA for the CDR3 is TGTGCCAGCAGTGACTCGGCAGGGCAGACCCAGTACTTC. Residues: CASSDSAGQTQYF.

The chain carries TRBV10-2 and TRBJ2-1, with D tentatively TRBD2 (6 bases). This CDR3 spans 15 amino acids. V was pared by 8 bases and J by 2 bases, with 16 bases between. Germline V gene data show CDR1 as WSHSY and CDR2 as SAAADI. CDR3 in amino acids: CASLTPSETYNEQFF. Written as DNA, the CDR3 is TGCGCCAGCTTAACTCCTAGCGAGACCTACAATGAGCAGTTCTTC.

The chain combines TRBV9 with TRBJ2-3; the D gene is possibly TRBD2 (5 bases). The germline V and J ends were trimmed by 3 bases and 3 bases, with 8 bases remaining between them. The germline CDR1 and CDR2 sequences are SGDLS and YYNGEE. The CDR3 has 13 residues. CDR3 sequence reads: CASSAGSTDTQYF. The CDR3 nucleotides are TGTGCCAGCAGCGCGGGGTCTACAGATACGCAGTATTTT.

This chain links TRBV5-1 with TRBJ2-2, with TRBD1 matching over 10 bases. Germline V gene data show CDR1 as SGHRS and CDR2 as YFSETQ. The CDR3 totals 15 residues. V trimming: 6 bases; J trimming: 5 bases; junction bases outside the gene matches: 7. For the CDR3, the DNA is TGCGCCAGCATTTCCGGGACAGGGGATACCGGGGAGCTGTTTTTT. Amino acid sequence: CASISGTGDTGELFF.

The chain links TRBV6-5 to TRBJ2-2, with 7 bases aligning to TRBD1. Looked up from germline, CDR1 is MNHEY and CDR2 is SVGAGI. The CDR3 consists of 15 residues. Trimming at V came to 2 bases and at J to 3 bases, leaving 3 bases not matched to a gene. The CDR3 is CASSYRGPDTGELFF. In nucleotides, the CDR3 is TGTGCCAGCAGTTACAGGGGGCCGGACACCGGGGAGCTGTTTTTT.

The chain links TRBV5-4 to TRBJ1-4; 7 positions match TRBD1. The CDR3 consists of 14 residues. Germline V gives CDR1 SGHNT, CDR2 YYREEE (reference sequence). The V and J ends lost 3 bases and 4 bases, in that order; junction bases with no gene match: 3. This CDR3 is CASSSGTVNEKLFF. The CDR3 bases are TGTGCCAGCAGCTCCGGGACAGTTAATGAAAAACTGTTTTTT.